The subject of this entry is one T cell receptor beta chain. Its antigen remains unidentified. The naive CD8 subset, CD45RO-negative cells positively selected for CCR7, excluded terminally differentiated effector memory CD45RA+ cells. The data derive from a study of shared clonotypes between healthy human individuals. As for the study in general: Each donor contributed plates that comprised three CD4 naive, three CD4 memory, two CD8 naive and one CD8 memory.

Here immunoSEQ multiplex PCR was the method, and the copy in TCRdb shows in-frame clones only, minus some. The sample contains some 2 million clones, less than 95% of which appear only once. Study outcomes and limitations: The represented genetic and exposure-history diversity was limited by the small number of donors.

Germline loops: CDR1 SGDLS, CDR2 YYNGEE. This CDR3 comprises 12 residues. V shed 6 bases, J shed 6 bases, and the junction held 2 bases outside the gene matches. This TCR was recovered from a man younger than 35 in good health. The chain links TRBV9 to TRBJ2-2; 7 bases are shared with TRBD1. Material: naive CD8+ T cells sorted from blood. CDR3 sequence (DNA): TGTGCCAGCAACACAGGGGCCGGGGAGCTGTTTTTT. Translated: CASNTGAGELFF. Full variable domain (missing parts from reference TRBV9 and TRBJ2-2): DSGVTQTPKHLITATGQRVTLRCSPRSGDLSVYWYQQSLDQGLQFLIQYYNGEERAKGNILERFSAQQFPDLHSELNLSSLELGDSALYFCASNTGAGELFFGEGSRLTVL.